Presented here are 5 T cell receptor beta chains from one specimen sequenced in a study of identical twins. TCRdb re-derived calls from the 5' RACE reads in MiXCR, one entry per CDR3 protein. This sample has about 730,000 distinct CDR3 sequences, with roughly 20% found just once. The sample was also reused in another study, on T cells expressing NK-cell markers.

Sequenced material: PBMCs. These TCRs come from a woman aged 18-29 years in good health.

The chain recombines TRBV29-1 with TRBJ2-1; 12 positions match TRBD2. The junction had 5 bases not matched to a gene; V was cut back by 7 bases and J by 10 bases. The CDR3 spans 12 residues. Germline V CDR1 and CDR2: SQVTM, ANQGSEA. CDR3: CSAGLAGMEQFF. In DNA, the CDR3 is TGCAGCGCCGGACTAGCGGGAATGGAGCAGTTCTTC.

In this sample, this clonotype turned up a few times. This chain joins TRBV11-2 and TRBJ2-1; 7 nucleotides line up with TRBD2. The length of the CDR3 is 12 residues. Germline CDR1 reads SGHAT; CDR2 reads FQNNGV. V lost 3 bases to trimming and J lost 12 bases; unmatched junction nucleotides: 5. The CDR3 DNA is TGTGCCAGCAGCTTGGAGCGGGGAGGGCAGTTCTTC. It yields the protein CASSLERGGQFF.

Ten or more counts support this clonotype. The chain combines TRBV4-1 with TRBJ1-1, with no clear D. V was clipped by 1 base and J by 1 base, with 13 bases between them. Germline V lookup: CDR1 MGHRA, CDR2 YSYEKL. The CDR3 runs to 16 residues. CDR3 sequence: CASSQAVQSSNTEAFF. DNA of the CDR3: TGCGCCAGCAGCCAAGCGGTACAGAGTTCGAACACTGAAGCTTTCTTT.

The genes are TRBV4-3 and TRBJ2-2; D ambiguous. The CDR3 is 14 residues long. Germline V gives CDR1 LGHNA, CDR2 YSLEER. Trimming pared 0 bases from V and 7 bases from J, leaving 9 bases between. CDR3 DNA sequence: TGCGCCAGCAGCCAAGAGCATACCAGCGGGGAGCTGTTTTTT. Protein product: CASSQEHTSGELFF.

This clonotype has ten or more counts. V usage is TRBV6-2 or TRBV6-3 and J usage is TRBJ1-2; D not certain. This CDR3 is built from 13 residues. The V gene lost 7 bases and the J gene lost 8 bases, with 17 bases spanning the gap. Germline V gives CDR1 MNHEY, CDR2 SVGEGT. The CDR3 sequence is CASTPGVYGGYTF. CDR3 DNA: TGTGCCAGCACCCCGGGAGTTTATGGGGGCTACACCTTC.